This TCR beta chain derives from a study of spatial heterogeneity in lung cancer. Every individual TCR cDNA molecule carried its own unique molecular identifier, which allowed correction of PCR and sequencing errors. TCRdb re-derived calls from the 5' RACE reads in MiXCR, one entry per CDR3 protein. The table has tens of thousands of distinct CDR3 sequences, 12% seen once; the top ten hold 30% to 40%. The time point was: blood at routine non-recurrence follow-up after resection. No cell sorting; template was whole RNA from tumor, lung tissue or PBMC. The CDR3 sequence is 12 residues long. The V and J ends lost 8 bases and 5 bases, in that order; junction bases with no gene match: 4. Regarding the study as a whole: Blood showed ubiquitous tumor TCRs more often at resection than at routine follow-up.

To note about this clonotype: The antigen remains unidentified.

Sequences were derived from PBMCs, sampled at follow-up. This TCR was recovered from a male donor with early-stage non-small cell lung cancer. The chain recombines TRBV12-3 or TRBV12-4 with TRBJ2-7, with 9 nucleotides matching TRBD1. The DNA of the CDR3 is TGTGCCAGCGGGACAGGGCTCCACGAGCAGTACTTC. Its protein product is CASGTGLHEQYF.